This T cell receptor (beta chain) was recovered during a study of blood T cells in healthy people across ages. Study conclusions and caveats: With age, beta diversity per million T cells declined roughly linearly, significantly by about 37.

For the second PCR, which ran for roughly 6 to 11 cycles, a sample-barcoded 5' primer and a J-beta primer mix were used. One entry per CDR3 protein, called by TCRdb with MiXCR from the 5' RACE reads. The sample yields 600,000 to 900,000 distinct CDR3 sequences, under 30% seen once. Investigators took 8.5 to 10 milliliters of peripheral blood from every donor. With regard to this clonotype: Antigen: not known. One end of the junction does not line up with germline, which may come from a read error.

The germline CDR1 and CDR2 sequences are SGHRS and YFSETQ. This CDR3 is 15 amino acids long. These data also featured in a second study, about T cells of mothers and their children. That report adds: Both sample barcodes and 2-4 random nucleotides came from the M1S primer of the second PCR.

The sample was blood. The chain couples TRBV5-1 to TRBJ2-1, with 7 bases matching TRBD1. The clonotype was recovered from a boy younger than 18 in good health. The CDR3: CASSLVAGGGNEQSF. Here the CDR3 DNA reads TGCGCCAGCAGCTTGGTGGCAGGGGGTGGCAATGAGCAGTCCTTC.